This T cell receptor beta chain was found in a study of blood T cell repertoires in COVID-19. Study as a whole: Samples representing acute and convalescent COVID-19 were sourced from the United States, Italy and Spain.

In the authors' methods: Reference gene primers were amplified, and this amplification served to estimate nucleated cell counts. The assay was immunoSEQ multiplex PCR, and TCRdb's table has in-frame clones only and misses some. That table is the source of V, J and clone size, and D and trimming were worked out from the DNA. The data hold approximately 35,000 clones, with around 83% observed a single time. The CDR3 has 13 residues. Trimming took 5 bases from V and 8 from J, leaving 12 bases between them. Germline V gives CDR1 SEHNR, CDR2 FQNEAQ (reference sequence). The clonotype was recovered from a human donor in a cohort sampled during active COVID-19. The specimen sequenced was peripheral blood. This rearrangement joins TRBV7-9 to TRBJ1-4, with D tentatively TRBD1 (5 bases). The CDR3 coding sequence is TGTGCCAGCAGCGTGACAGCCACCGAAAAACTGTTTTTT. This codes for CASSVTATEKLFF.